Listed below are T cell receptor beta chains from one sample, sequenced in a study of cytomegalovirus exposure and HLA in healthy donors. Clones were sequenced by immunoSEQ multiplex PCR, and TCRdb holds only the in-frame ones, with some missing. The table lists some 140,000 clones, about 80% of them singletons. The specimen was PBMCs. These receptors were obtained from a man aged 30 to 39 in good health and CMV-seronegative. CDR3s include the opening cysteine and the closing phenylalanine or tryptophan. A D gene is named only where the DNA matches it firmly. Rows give clone size only sometimes, using once, few, many, or a class for an expanded clone.

v_gene: TRBV9; j_gene: TRBJ2-1; abundance: once; d_gene: NA; CDR3aa: CASSVNQVRNEQFF; CDR3nt: TGTGCCAGCAGCGTAAATCAGGTGCGCAATGAGCAGTTCTTC
v_gene: TRBV6-5; j_gene: TRBJ1-1; abundance: NA; d_gene: NA; CDR3aa: CASRRGTFDTEAFF; CDR3nt: TGTGCCAGCAGGCGCGGGACTTTCGACACTGAAGCTTTCTTT
v_gene: TRBV5-6; j_gene: TRBJ2-7; abundance: NA; d_gene: NA; CDR3aa: CASTGIGLPYEQYF; CDR3nt: TGTGCCAGCACGGGTATCGGGTTGCCCTACGAGCAGTACTTC
v_gene: TRBV11-2; j_gene: TRBJ2-5; abundance: NA; d_gene: NA; CDR3aa: CASSSEPDDGVTQYF; CDR3nt: TGTGCCAGCAGCTCGGAGCCGGACGACGGGGTGACCCAGTACTTC
v_gene: TRBV19; j_gene: TRBJ1-5; abundance: NA; d_gene: NA; CDR3aa: CASSIESAQHF; CDR3nt: TGTGCCAGTAGTATAGAGTCAGCCCAGCATTTT
v_gene: TRBV18; j_gene: TRBJ2-1; abundance: NA; d_gene: TRBD2; CDR3aa: CASSHGEGLEFF; CDR3nt: TGTGCCAGCTCACACGGCGAGGGACTAGAGTTCTTC
v_gene: TRBV25-1; j_gene: TRBJ1-2; abundance: NA; d_gene: NA; CDR3aa: CASSEWSYGYTF; CDR3nt: TGTGCCAGCAGTGAGTGGAGCTATGGCTACACCTTC
v_gene: TRBV2; j_gene: TRBJ2-7; abundance: NA; d_gene: NA; CDR3aa: CASRDWSSYEQYF; CDR3nt: TGTGCCAGCAGGGACTGGAGCTCCTACGAGCAGTACTTC
v_gene: TRBV18; j_gene: TRBJ2-1; abundance: NA; d_gene: TRBD2; CDR3aa: CASSPNWGLAGGNEQFF; CDR3nt: TGTGCCAGCTCACCAAATTGGGGACTAGCGGGAGGCAATGAGCAGTTCTTC
v_gene: TRBV18; j_gene: TRBJ1-5; abundance: NA; d_gene: NA; CDR3aa: CASSPGENQPQHF; CDR3nt: TGTGCCAGCTCTCCGGGGGAGAATCAGCCCCAGCATTTT
v_gene: TRBV18; j_gene: TRBJ2-3; abundance: NA; d_gene: NA; CDR3aa: CASSLRGSNWITDTQYF; CDR3nt: TGTGCCAGCTCCCTAAGAGGATCCAACTGGATCACAGATACGCAGTATTTT
v_gene: TRBV6-4; j_gene: TRBJ1-5; abundance: NA; d_gene: NA; CDR3aa: CASSDSRGAKHF; CDR3nt: TGTGCCAGCAGTGACTCGCGGGGCGCGAAGCATTTT
v_gene: TRBV7-2; j_gene: TRBJ2-5; abundance: once; d_gene: NA; CDR3aa: CASSSGGTVKRETQYF; CDR3nt: TGTGCCAGCAGCTCCGGAGGGACAGTAAAGCGAGAGACCCAGTACTTC
v_gene: TRBV29-1; j_gene: TRBJ1-2; abundance: NA; d_gene: NA; CDR3aa: CSVEDISNYGYTF; CDR3nt: TGCAGCGTTGAAGATATAAGCAACTATGGCTACACCTTC
v_gene: TRBV7-6; j_gene: TRBJ2-2; abundance: NA; d_gene: TRBD2; CDR3aa: CASSYQAGGTNTGELFF; CDR3nt: TGTGCCAGCAGCTACCAAGCGGGAGGGACGAACACCGGGGAGCTGTTTTTT
v_gene: TRBV6-1; j_gene: TRBJ2-7; abundance: few; d_gene: NA; CDR3aa: CASIGGADEQYF; CDR3nt: TGTGCCAGCATTGGAGGGGCGGACGAGCAGTACTTC
v_gene: TRBV7-8; j_gene: TRBJ2-2; abundance: NA; d_gene: TRBD2; CDR3aa: CASKQLAGVDTGELFF; CDR3nt: TGTGCCAGCAAACAACTAGCGGGAGTTGACACCGGGGAGCTGTTTTTT
v_gene: TRBV11-2; j_gene: TRBJ1-4; abundance: NA; d_gene: NA; CDR3aa: CASSLFIRRNEKLFF; CDR3nt: TGTGCCAGCAGCTTATTTATTCGCAGAAATGAAAAACTGTTTTTT
v_gene: TRBV2; j_gene: TRBJ1-5; abundance: NA; d_gene: NA; CDR3aa: CASTDSQGIRSQPQHF; CDR3nt: TGTGCCAGCACGGACTCACAGGGTATAAGGTCTCAGCCCCAGCATTTT
v_gene: TRBV5-4; j_gene: TRBJ2-2; abundance: once; d_gene: NA; CDR3aa: CASSSRLFDGELFF; CDR3nt: TGTGCCAGCAGCTCCCGACTCTTTGACGGGGAGCTGTTTTTT
v_gene: TRBV7-9; j_gene: TRBJ1-4; abundance: NA; d_gene: TRBD1; CDR3aa: CASSPRTGVNEKLFF; CDR3nt: TGTGCCAGCAGCCCTCGGACAGGAGTAAATGAAAAACTGTTTTTT
v_gene: TRBV5-6; j_gene: TRBJ1-4; abundance: few; d_gene: NA; CDR3aa: CASSWARNEKLFF; CDR3nt: TGTGCCAGCAGCTGGGCCCGTAATGAAAAACTGTTTTTT
v_gene: TRBV19; j_gene: TRBJ1-1; abundance: NA; d_gene: TRBD1; CDR3aa: CASSKDRGTEAFF; CDR3nt: TGTGCCAGTAGTAAGGACAGGGGTACTGAAGCTTTCTTT
v_gene: TRBV10-2; j_gene: TRBJ2-7; abundance: NA; d_gene: TRBD2; CDR3aa: CASTPRVAGSYEQYF; CDR3nt: TGCGCCAGCACCCCTAGGGTAGCGGGATCTTACGAGCAGTACTTC
v_gene: TRBV7-9; j_gene: TRBJ1-2; abundance: NA; d_gene: TRBD1; CDR3aa: CASSKTGPGYGYTF; CDR3nt: TGTGCCAGCAGCAAGACAGGGCCTGGCTATGGCTACACCTTC
v_gene: TRBV7-9; j_gene: TRBJ2-7; abundance: few; d_gene: NA; CDR3aa: CASSERSSYEQYF; CDR3nt: TGTGCCAGCAGCGAAAGGAGCTCCTACGAGCAGTACTTC
v_gene: TRBV28; j_gene: TRBJ1-1; abundance: NA; d_gene: NA; CDR3aa: CASNNPGEAFF; CDR3nt: TGTGCCAGCAATAATCCGGGGGAAGCTTTCTTT
v_gene: TRBV28; j_gene: TRBJ1-2; abundance: NA; d_gene: NA; CDR3aa: CASSLRAGGEVGYTF; CDR3nt: TGTGCCAGCAGTTTAAGGGCGGGGGGTGAGGTTGGCTACACCTTC
v_gene: TRBV11-2; j_gene: TRBJ2-1; abundance: NA; d_gene: TRBD2; CDR3aa: CASRQTSGALNEQFF; CDR3nt: TGTGCCAGCAGGCAGACTAGCGGGGCCCTCAATGAGCAGTTCTTC
v_gene: TRBV7-9; j_gene: TRBJ2-1; abundance: NA; d_gene: NA; CDR3aa: CASSPRTTEQFF; CDR3nt: TGTGCCAGCAGCCCCCGGACTACAGAGCAGTTCTTC
v_gene: TRBV30; j_gene: TRBJ1-5; abundance: NA; d_gene: TRBD1; CDR3aa: CAWGQGQNQPQHF; CDR3nt: TGTGCCTGGGGACAGGGTCAAAATCAGCCCCAGCATTTT
v_gene: TRBV4-2; j_gene: TRBJ1-1; abundance: NA; d_gene: TRBD1; CDR3aa: CASSHNRGGTEAFF; CDR3nt: TGTGCCAGCAGCCATAACAGGGGGGGCACTGAAGCTTTCTTT
v_gene: TRBV5-5; j_gene: TRBJ2-7; abundance: NA; d_gene: TRBD2; CDR3aa: CASSPRGLAQSYEQYF; CDR3nt: TGTGCCAGCAGCCCCAGGGGACTAGCGCAATCCTACGAGCAGTACTTC
v_gene: TRBV30; j_gene: TRBJ1-4; abundance: NA; d_gene: NA; CDR3aa: CAWSPGGQPEKLFF; CDR3nt: TGTGCCTGGAGTCCGGGAGGCCAACCCGAAAAACTGTTTTTT